The entry that follows covers one TCR beta chain sequence. Its antigen remains unidentified. This entry comes from a study of CD8 T cells in ankylosing spondylitis. Findings and caveats of the study: Seemingly characteristic of ankylosing spondylitis blood was a TCR beta motif consisting of eight highly homologous variants.

Each CDR3 protein is one row after TCRdb ran MiXCR on the 5' RACE reads. The sample has a few hundred thousand distinct CDR3 sequences; around 20% are singletons. In germline, CDR1 is SQVTM, CDR2 ANQGSEA. The CDR3 has 11 residues. V dropped 2 bases and J dropped 5 bases, with 3 bases sitting between them. The TCR sequence derives from a male donor with ankylosing spondylitis. Specimen: blood, either unsorted or a sorted T cell fraction (not recorded which). V and J are TRBV29-1 and TRBJ1-4; D call uncertain. In nucleotides, the CDR3 is TGCAGCGTTGAAAAGAATGAAAAACTGTTTTTT. Its translation is CSVEKNEKLFF.